This T cell receptor beta chain was obtained from a study of blood T cells in healthy people across ages. Study conclusions and caveats: Unknown CMV status may confound age-related changes in expanded clones.

Trimming shortened V by 5 bases and J by 4 bases, and 14 bases separated the two germline ends. The CDR3 contains 14 residues. Germline-derived CDR1 and CDR2 are SGHNT and YENEEA. With a J-beta primer mix and a sample-barcoded 5' primer, a second PCR ran roughly 6 to 11 cycles. One entry per CDR3 protein, called by TCRdb with MiXCR from the 5' RACE reads. The table shows more than 800,000 distinct CDR3 sequences, with around 28% occurring only once. This clonotype appeared a few times. What it recognizes is unknown. V is TRBV11-3 and J is TRBJ2-5, with D perhaps matching TRBD2 (6 bases). Sequenced input: blood. This TCR was sampled from a woman of 80 years or more in good health. The chain's CDR3 is CASSSVRGLETQYF. The CDR3 bases are TGTGCCAGCAGCAGCGTGCGGGGCCTAGAGACCCAGTACTTC.